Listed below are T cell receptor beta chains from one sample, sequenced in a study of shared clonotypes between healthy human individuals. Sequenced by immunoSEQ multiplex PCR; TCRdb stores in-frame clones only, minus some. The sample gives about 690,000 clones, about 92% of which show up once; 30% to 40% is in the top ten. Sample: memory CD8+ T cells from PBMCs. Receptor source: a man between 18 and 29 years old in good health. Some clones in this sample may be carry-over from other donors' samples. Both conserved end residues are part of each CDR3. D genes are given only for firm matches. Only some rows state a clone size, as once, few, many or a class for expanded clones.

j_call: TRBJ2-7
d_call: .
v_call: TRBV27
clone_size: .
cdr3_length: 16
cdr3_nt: TGTGCCAGCAGTTTGCACATTATCGGGCTACCCTACGAGCAGTACTTC
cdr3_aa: CASSLHIIGLPYEQYF

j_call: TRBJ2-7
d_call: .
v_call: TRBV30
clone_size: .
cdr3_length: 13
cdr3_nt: TGTGCCTGGAGACAGGGGGGGACCTACGAGCAGTACTTC
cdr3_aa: CAWRQGGTYEQYF

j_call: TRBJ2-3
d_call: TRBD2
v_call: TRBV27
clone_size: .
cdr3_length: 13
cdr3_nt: TGTGCCAGCAGTGCGGGGGGCACAGATACGCAGTATTTT
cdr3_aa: CASSAGGTDTQYF

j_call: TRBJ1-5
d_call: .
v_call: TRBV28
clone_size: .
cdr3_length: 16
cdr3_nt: TGTGCCAGCAGTTCAATTTCTACAGTCTCAAATCAGCCCCAGCATTTT
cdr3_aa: CASSSISTVSNQPQHF

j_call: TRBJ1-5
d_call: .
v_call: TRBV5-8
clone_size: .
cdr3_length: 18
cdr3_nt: TGTGCCAGCAGCTTGGAGGGGAGACAGGCACTTACCAATCAGCCCCAGCATTTT
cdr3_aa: CASSLEGRQALTNQPQHF

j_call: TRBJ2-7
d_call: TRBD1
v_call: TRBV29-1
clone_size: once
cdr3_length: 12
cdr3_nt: TGCAGCGTCACCGACAGGGGTTACGAGCAGTACTTC
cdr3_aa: CSVTDRGYEQYF

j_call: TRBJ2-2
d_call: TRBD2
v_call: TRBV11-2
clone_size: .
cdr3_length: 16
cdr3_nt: TGTGCCAGCAGCTTAACCAGCGGGAGGCCGGCCGGGGAGCTGTTTTTT
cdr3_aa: CASSLTSGRPAGELFF

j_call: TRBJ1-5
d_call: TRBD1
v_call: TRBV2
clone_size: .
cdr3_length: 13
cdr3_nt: TGTGCCAGCAGGGACAGGGGGAGCCAGCCCCAGCATTTT
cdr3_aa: CASRDRGSQPQHF

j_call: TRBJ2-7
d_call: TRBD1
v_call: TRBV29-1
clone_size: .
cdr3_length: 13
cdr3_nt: TGCAGCGCCGTCCCGACAGGGTCCTACGAGCAGTACTTC
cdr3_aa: CSAVPTGSYEQYF

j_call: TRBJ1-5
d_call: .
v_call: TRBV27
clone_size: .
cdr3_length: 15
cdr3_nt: TGTGCCAGCAGTTTAGCCTTAGGCTTCAATCAGCCCCAGCATTTT
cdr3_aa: CASSLALGFNQPQHF

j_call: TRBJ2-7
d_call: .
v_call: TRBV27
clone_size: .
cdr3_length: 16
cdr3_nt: TGTGCCAGCAGTTCCAAGGTCATCGCGTATCCCTACGAGCAGTACTTC
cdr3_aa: CASSSKVIAYPYEQYF

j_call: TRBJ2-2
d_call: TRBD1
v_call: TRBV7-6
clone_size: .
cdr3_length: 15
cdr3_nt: TGTGCCAGCAGCTTAGTATACAGGGGGACCGGGGAGCTGTTTTTT
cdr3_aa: CASSLVYRGTGELFF

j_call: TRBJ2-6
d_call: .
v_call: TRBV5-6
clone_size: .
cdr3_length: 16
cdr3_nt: TGTGCCAGCAGCTGGGTACAGGGCTCTGGGGCCAACGTCCTGACTTTC
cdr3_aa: CASSWVQGSGANVLTF

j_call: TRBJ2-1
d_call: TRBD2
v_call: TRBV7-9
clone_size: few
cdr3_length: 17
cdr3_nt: TGTGCCAGCACCCCCGGGACTAGCGGGAGGGCCGACGATGAGCAGTTCTTC
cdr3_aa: CASTPGTSGRADDEQFF

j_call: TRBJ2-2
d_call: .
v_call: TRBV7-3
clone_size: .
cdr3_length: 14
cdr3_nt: TGTGCCAGCAGCTTCCCGGGTGACACCGGGGAGCTGTTTTTT
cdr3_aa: CASSFPGDTGELFF

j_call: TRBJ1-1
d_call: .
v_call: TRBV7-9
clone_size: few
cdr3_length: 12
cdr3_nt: TGTGCCAGCCGTGTCATGAACACTGAAGCTTTCTTT
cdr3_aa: CASRVMNTEAFF

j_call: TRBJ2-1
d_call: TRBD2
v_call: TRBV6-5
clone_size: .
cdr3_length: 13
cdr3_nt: TGTGCCAGCGGACTAGCGGTGTACAATGAGCAGTTCTTC
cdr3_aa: CASGLAVYNEQFF

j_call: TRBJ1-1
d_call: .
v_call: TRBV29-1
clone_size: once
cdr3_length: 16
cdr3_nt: TGCAGCGTTGTCGTTTGGGGAGGGCCCATGAACACTGAAGCTTTCTTT
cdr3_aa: CSVVVWGGPMNTEAFF

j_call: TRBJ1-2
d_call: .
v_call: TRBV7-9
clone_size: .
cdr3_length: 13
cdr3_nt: TGTGCCAGCAGCTTTGCAGGGCGGCTGGGCTACACCTTC
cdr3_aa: CASSFAGRLGYTF

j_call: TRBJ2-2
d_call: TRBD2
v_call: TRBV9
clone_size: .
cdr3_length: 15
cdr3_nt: TGTGCCAGCAATAGCGGGAGGGACTTGGCCGGGGAGCTGTTTTTT
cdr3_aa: CASNSGRDLAGELFF

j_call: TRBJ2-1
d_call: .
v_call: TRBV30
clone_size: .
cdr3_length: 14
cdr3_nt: TGTGCCTGGAGTGTAATGAATGGGGCGAACGAGCAGTTCTTC
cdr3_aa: CAWSVMNGANEQFF

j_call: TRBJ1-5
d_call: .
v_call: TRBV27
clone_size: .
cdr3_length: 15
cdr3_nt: TGTGCCAGCAGTCGAACCGGGGCTGGCAATCAGCCCCAGCATTTT
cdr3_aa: CASSRTGAGNQPQHF

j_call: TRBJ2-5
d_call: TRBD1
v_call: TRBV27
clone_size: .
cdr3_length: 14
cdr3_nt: TGTGCCAGCAGTCTTAGGGGGCCGGGAGAGACCCAGTACTTC
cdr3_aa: CASSLRGPGETQYF

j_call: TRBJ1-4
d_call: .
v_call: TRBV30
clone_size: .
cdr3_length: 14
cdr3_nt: TGTGCCTGGAGTGTGTCCAGGTTTAATGAAAAACTGTTTTTT
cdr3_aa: CAWSVSRFNEKLFF

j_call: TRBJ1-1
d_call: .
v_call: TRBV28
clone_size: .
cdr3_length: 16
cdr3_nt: TGTGCCAGCACTCTTCGACGGCTATTCGCGAACACTGAAGCTTTCTTT
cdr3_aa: CASTLRRLFANTEAFF

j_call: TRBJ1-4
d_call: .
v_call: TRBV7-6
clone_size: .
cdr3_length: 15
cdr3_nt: TGTGCCAGCAGCCCGGGACCGGGAGTCAGGGGAAAACTGTTTTTT
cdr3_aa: CASSPGPGVRGKLFF

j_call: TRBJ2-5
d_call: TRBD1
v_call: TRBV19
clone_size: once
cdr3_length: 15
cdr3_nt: TGTGCCAGTAGCGAGGACAGGGGGTCAGTAGAGACCCAGTACTTC
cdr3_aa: CASSEDRGSVETQYF

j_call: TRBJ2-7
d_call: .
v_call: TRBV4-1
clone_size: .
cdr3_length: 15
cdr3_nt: TGCGCCAGCAGCCAAGGAGAGGAGGTAACCTACGAGCAGTACTTC
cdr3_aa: CASSQGEEVTYEQYF

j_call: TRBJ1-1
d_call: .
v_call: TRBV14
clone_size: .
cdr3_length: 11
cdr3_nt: TGTGCCAGCAGCCTCGGGATTGAAGCTTTCTTT
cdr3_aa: CASSLGIEAFF

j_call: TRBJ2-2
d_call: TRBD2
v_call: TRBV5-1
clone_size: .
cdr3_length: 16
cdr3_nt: TGCGCCAGCAGCTCGACTAGCGGGAGGGCCACCGGGGAGCTGTTTTTT
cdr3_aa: CASSSTSGRATGELFF

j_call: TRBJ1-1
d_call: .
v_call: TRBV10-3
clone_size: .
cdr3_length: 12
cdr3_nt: TGTGCCATCAGTCTGCTGAACACTGAAGCTTTCTTT
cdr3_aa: CAISLLNTEAFF

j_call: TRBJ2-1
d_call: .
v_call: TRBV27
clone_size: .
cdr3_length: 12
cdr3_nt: TGTGCCAGCAGTCCATCCTACAATGAGCAGTTCTTC
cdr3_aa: CASSPSYNEQFF

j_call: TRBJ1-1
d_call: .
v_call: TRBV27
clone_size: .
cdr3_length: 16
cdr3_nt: TGTGCCAGCAGTGCCAGTTTAGGGGACGCGAACACTGAAGCTTTCTTT
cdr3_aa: CASSASLGDANTEAFF

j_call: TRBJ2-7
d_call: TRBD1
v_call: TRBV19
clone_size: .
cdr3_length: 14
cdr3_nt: TGTGCCAGTAGTAATAGACAGGGAGTCTACGAGCAGTACTTC
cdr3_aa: CASSNRQGVYEQYF

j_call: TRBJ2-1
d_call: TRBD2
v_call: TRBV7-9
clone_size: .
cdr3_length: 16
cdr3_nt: TGTGCCAGCAGCTTAGTTACTAGCGGACTATACAATGAGCAGTTCTTC
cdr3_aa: CASSLVTSGLYNEQFF

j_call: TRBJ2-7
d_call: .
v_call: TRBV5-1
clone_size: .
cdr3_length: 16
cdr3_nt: TGCGCCAGCAGCGGTATGGACAGCCCCCCATCCTACGAGCAGTACTTC
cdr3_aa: CASSGMDSPPSYEQYF

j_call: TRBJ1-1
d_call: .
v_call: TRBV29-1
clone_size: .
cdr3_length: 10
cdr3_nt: TGCAGCGTTGACACAGGGCAGGCTTTCTTT
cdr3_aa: CSVDTGQAFF

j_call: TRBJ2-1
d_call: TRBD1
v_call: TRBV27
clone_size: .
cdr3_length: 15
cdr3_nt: TGTGCCAGCAGTTATCGGACAGGGGTGACAGGTGAGCAGTTCTTC
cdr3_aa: CASSYRTGVTGEQFF

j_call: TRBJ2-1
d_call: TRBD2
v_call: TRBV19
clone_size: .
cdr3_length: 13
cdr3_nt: TGTGCCAGTATGGCGGGAGGGTACAATGAGCAGTTCTTC
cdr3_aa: CASMAGGYNEQFF

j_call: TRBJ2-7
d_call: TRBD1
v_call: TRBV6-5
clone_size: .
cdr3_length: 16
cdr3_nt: TGTGCCAGCAGTTACTCATCGGGACAGGTCTCCTACGAGCAGTACTTC
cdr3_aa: CASSYSSGQVSYEQYF

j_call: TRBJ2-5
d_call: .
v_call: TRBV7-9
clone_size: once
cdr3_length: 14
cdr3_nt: TGTGCCAGCAGTTCGGGCCCGAGTTGGGAGACCCAGTACTTC
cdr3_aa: CASSSGPSWETQYF

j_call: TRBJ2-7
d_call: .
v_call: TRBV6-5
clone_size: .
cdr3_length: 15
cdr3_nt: TGTGCCAGCAGTTACCTAAAAGGACAGTCACGCGAGCAGTACTTC
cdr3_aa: CASSYLKGQSREQYF

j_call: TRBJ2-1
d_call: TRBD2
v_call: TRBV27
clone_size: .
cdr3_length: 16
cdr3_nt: TGTGCCAGCAAGCCGCGCGGCGGGAGGGGGAGGAATGAGCAGTTCTTC
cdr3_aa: CASKPRGGRGRNEQFF

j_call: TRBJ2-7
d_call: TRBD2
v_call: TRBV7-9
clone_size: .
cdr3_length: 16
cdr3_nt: TGTGCCAGCAGCTCGCGGGCGGGACTAGCGGGAAGGGAGCAGTACTTC
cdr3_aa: CASSSRAGLAGREQYF

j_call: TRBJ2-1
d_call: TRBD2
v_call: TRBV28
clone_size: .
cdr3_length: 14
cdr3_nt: TGTGCCAGCAGCCCACTAGCGGGAGTCGGTGAGCAGTTCTTC
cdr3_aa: CASSPLAGVGEQFF

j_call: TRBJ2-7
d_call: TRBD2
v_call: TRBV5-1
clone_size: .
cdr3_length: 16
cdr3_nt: TGCGCCAGCAGCCCCCCTTTAGGGACTAGCGGTTACGAGCAGTACTTC
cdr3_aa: CASSPPLGTSGYEQYF

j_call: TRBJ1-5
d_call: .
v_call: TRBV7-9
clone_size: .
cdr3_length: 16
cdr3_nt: TGTGCCAGCAGCTTGACCCCAGGTCCCCCCAATCAGCCCCAGCATTTT
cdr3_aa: CASSLTPGPPNQPQHF

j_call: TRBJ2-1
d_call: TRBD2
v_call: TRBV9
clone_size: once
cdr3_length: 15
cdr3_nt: TGTGCCAGCAGCGAGCTAGCGGGAGGAAGTAATGAGCAGTTCTTC
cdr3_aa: CASSELAGGSNEQFF

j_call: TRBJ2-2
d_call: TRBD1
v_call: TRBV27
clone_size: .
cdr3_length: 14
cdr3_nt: TGTGCCAGCAGTTACAGGGGTGGCACCGGGGAGCTGTTTTTT
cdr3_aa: CASSYRGGTGELFF

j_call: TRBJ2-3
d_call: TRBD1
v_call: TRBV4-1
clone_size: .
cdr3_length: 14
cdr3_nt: TGCGCCAGCAGCCAGACAGGGTTGGCAGATACGCAGTATTTT
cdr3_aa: CASSQTGLADTQYF

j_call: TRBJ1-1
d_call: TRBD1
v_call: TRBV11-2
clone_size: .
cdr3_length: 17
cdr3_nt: TGTGCCAGCAGCTTAGGGCGATCGCGGGACAGGGGGTCTGAAGCTTTCTTT
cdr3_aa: CASSLGRSRDRGSEAFF

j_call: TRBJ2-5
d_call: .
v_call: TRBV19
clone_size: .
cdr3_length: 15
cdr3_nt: TGTGCCAGTAGTATTAAGCGGTGGCCTCCAGAGACCCAGTACTTC
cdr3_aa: CASSIKRWPPETQYF

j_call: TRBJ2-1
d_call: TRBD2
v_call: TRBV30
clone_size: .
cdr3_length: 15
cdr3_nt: TGTGCCTGGAGTGTACTTGCGGGAGCCCACAATGAGCAGTTCTTC
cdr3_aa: CAWSVLAGAHNEQFF

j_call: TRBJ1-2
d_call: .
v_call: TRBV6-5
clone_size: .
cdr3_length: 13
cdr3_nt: TGTGCCAGCAGTTTGGGGGCCCTCTATGGCTACACCTTC
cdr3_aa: CASSLGALYGYTF

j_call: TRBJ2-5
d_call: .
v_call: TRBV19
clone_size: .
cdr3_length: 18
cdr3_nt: TGTGCCAGTAGTATGGTACAGGGTATCGGCACCTACCAAGAGACCCAGTACTTC
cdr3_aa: CASSMVQGIGTYQETQYF

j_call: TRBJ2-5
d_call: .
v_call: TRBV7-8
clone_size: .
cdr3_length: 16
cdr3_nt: TGTGCCAGCAGCTTAGGGGCTGGGGGATCCCAAGAGACCCAGTACTTC
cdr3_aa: CASSLGAGGSQETQYF